These T cell receptor beta chains were read from a single sample in a study of OX40 agonist ivuxolimab in advanced cancers. The assay was immunoSEQ multiplex PCR, and TCRdb's table has in-frame clones only and misses some. The sample has some 96,000 clones, 70% to 90% seen once. Sequencing used CD4+ or CD8+ T cells sorted from blood, obtained in a trial of the OX40 agonist ivuxolimab. The receptors come from an adult with an advanced solid tumor such as melanoma, head and neck, liver or kidney cancer. The CDR3 runs from the conserved cysteine through the conserved F or W. A D gene is named only where the DNA matches it firmly. Clone size is given for some rows only: seen once, a few or many times, or a class if the clone is expanded.

v_call: TRBV7-6
clone_size: once
d_call: TRBD1
j_call: TRBJ1-1
cdr3_nt: TGTGCCAGCAGCGAACGACAGGGAAACACTGAAGCTTTCTTT
cdr3_aa: CASSERQGNTEAFF

v_call: TRBV19
clone_size: -
d_call: -
j_call: TRBJ2-7
cdr3_nt: TGTGCCAGTAGTAAAGTGAACTCCTACGAGCAGTACTTC
cdr3_aa: CASSKVNSYEQYF

v_call: TRBV2
clone_size: -
d_call: TRBD1
j_call: TRBJ1-1
cdr3_nt: TGTGCCAGCAGCGGACAGGTGAACACTGAAGCTTTCTTT
cdr3_aa: CASSGQVNTEAFF

v_call: TRBV6-5
clone_size: -
d_call: -
j_call: TRBJ2-5
cdr3_nt: TGTGCCAGCAGTCGAAGGGTTGACGAGACCCAGTACTTC
cdr3_aa: CASSRRVDETQYF

v_call: TRBV19
clone_size: -
d_call: TRBD1
j_call: TRBJ1-2
cdr3_nt: TGTGCCAGTAGCGGAGGACAGGGGGGGATTTCTAACTATGGCTACACCTTC
cdr3_aa: CASSGGQGGISNYGYTF

v_call: TRBV27
clone_size: -
d_call: -
j_call: TRBJ2-7
cdr3_nt: TGTGCCAGCAGTGCCAACCGGGACAGCCCCGGGGGGAAGTACTTC
cdr3_aa: CASSANRDSPGGKYF

v_call: TRBV29-1
clone_size: -
d_call: -
j_call: TRBJ1-3
cdr3_nt: TGCAGCGTCTACACAAGAAACACCATATATTTT
cdr3_aa: CSVYTRNTIYF

v_call: TRBV15
clone_size: -
d_call: TRBD1
j_call: TRBJ2-7
cdr3_nt: TGTGCCACCAGCAGACCTGGACAGGCAGGCTACGAGCAGTACTTC
cdr3_aa: CATSRPGQAGYEQYF

v_call: TRBV10-2
clone_size: -
d_call: -
j_call: TRBJ1-2
cdr3_nt: TGCGCCAGCAATGACAGACAGACCTCTTGGTATGGCTACACCTTC
cdr3_aa: CASNDRQTSWYGYTF

v_call: TRBV7-2
clone_size: once
d_call: -
j_call: TRBJ1-1
cdr3_nt: TGTGCCAGCAGCTTATCCCGGGCGAACACTGAAGCTTTCTTT
cdr3_aa: CASSLSRANTEAFF

v_call: TRBV28
clone_size: -
d_call: TRBD1
j_call: TRBJ1-2
cdr3_nt: TGTGCCAGCAGTTTAGGACAGGGGAGGAGGGTTGACTATGGCTACACCTTC
cdr3_aa: CASSLGQGRRVDYGYTF

v_call: TRBV4-1
clone_size: -
d_call: TRBD1
j_call: TRBJ1-1
cdr3_nt: TGCGCCAGCAGCCATCCGGACAGGGGAAACACTGAAGCTTTCTTT
cdr3_aa: CASSHPDRGNTEAFF

v_call: TRBV28
clone_size: -
d_call: -
j_call: TRBJ2-7
cdr3_nt: TGTGCCAGCAGCCCTGGGGGCCTGCTAGCGACCTACGAGCAGTACTTC
cdr3_aa: CASSPGGLLATYEQYF

v_call: TRBV6-1
clone_size: -
d_call: TRBD2
j_call: TRBJ2-3
cdr3_nt: TGTGCCAGCAGTGAGGGACTAGCGGGAGCAGATACGCAGTATTTT
cdr3_aa: CASSEGLAGADTQYF

v_call: TRBV11-3
clone_size: -
d_call: -
j_call: TRBJ2-3
cdr3_nt: TGTGCCAGCAGCTTAGGTACGGGGGCCACAGATACGCAGTATTTT
cdr3_aa: CASSLGTGATDTQYF

v_call: TRBV5-6
clone_size: -
d_call: TRBD2
j_call: TRBJ2-1
cdr3_nt: TGTGCCAGCAGCCCTGGGGTAGCGGGGGGGCCCTACAATGAGCAGTTCTTC
cdr3_aa: CASSPGVAGGPYNEQFF

v_call: TRBV30
clone_size: -
d_call: -
j_call: TRBJ1-1
cdr3_nt: TGTGCCTGGAGTGTAGGACGGCTGAACACTGAAGCTTTCTTT
cdr3_aa: CAWSVGRLNTEAFF

v_call: TRBV5-4
clone_size: -
d_call: -
j_call: TRBJ2-1
cdr3_nt: TGTGCCAGCAGCTTAGTAGCGGAATACAATGAGCAGTTCTTC
cdr3_aa: CASSLVAEYNEQFF

v_call: TRBV29-1
clone_size: -
d_call: -
j_call: TRBJ2-5
cdr3_nt: TGCAGCGTTGAAGCCCTCGGGGGCCAGTACTTC
cdr3_aa: CSVEALGGQYF

v_call: TRBV28
clone_size: -
d_call: -
j_call: TRBJ1-1
cdr3_nt: TGTGCCAGCAGACCCGCATTCGTAAACACTGAAGCTTTCTTT
cdr3_aa: CASRPAFVNTEAFF

v_call: TRBV19
clone_size: -
d_call: -
j_call: TRBJ1-1
cdr3_nt: TGTGCCAGTAGTATTAATGTGTACTCAGGACAGACGAACACTGAAGCTTTCTTT
cdr3_aa: CASSINVYSGQTNTEAFF

v_call: TRBV19
clone_size: once
d_call: -
j_call: TRBJ2-1
cdr3_nt: TGTGCCAGTGGAGGGGGGATCTCCTACAATGAGCAGTTCTTC
cdr3_aa: CASGGGISYNEQFF

v_call: TRBV5-8
clone_size: few
d_call: -
j_call: TRBJ1-3
cdr3_nt: TGTGCCAGCAGCTTGGTTTGGGGAGGAAACACCATATATTTT
cdr3_aa: CASSLVWGGNTIYF

v_call: TRBV19
clone_size: -
d_call: TRBD2
j_call: TRBJ2-5
cdr3_nt: TGTGCCAGTAGTATCTTAGCGGGGGCACGGGAGACCCAGTACTTC
cdr3_aa: CASSILAGARETQYF

v_call: TRBV5-3
clone_size: -
d_call: -
j_call: TRBJ1-1
cdr3_nt: TGTGCCAGAAGCTTGGTTGAGTTTGAGGAAGAGAACACTGAAGCTTTCTTT
cdr3_aa: CARSLVEFEEENTEAFF

v_call: TRBV11-2
clone_size: -
d_call: -
j_call: TRBJ1-6
cdr3_nt: TGTGCCAGCAGCTTAGGGGACAAATTTCCCCTCCACTTT
cdr3_aa: CASSLGDKFPLHF

v_call: TRBV30
clone_size: few
d_call: -
j_call: TRBJ1-4
cdr3_nt: TGTGCCTGGACCGACCGGGCCCCCGAAAAACTGTTTTTT
cdr3_aa: CAWTDRAPEKLFF

v_call: TRBV9
clone_size: -
d_call: -
j_call: TRBJ1-2
cdr3_nt: TGTGCCAGCAGCGTAGGGGGAACCTTTAACTATGGCTACACCTTC
cdr3_aa: CASSVGGTFNYGYTF

v_call: TRBV6-1
clone_size: -
d_call: -
j_call: TRBJ2-1
cdr3_nt: TGTGCCAGCAGTGAAGTAACAGTAATTAGCAATGAGCAGTTCTTC
cdr3_aa: CASSEVTVISNEQFF

v_call: TRBV5-1
clone_size: -
d_call: -
j_call: TRBJ2-6
cdr3_nt: TGCGCCAGCAGCTTGGTCTCTGGGGCCAACGTCCTGACTTTC
cdr3_aa: CASSLVSGANVLTF

v_call: TRBV5-1
clone_size: -
d_call: TRBD2
j_call: TRBJ2-5
cdr3_nt: TGCGCCAGCAGATTAACCGACCCGGGACTAGCGGTCTTTCGGGCCCAGTACTTC
cdr3_aa: CASRLTDPGLAVFRAQYF

v_call: TRBV11-2
clone_size: once
d_call: -
j_call: TRBJ2-1
cdr3_nt: TGTGCCAGCAGCTTGGGGACTCATCAGGCCGTTGAGCAGTTCTTC
cdr3_aa: CASSLGTHQAVEQFF

v_call: TRBV15
clone_size: -
d_call: -
j_call: TRBJ1-4
cdr3_nt: TGTGCCACCAGCAGAGATAGTCCGGGAGCTCTTGAAAAACTGTTTTTT
cdr3_aa: CATSRDSPGALEKLFF

v_call: TRBV5-1
clone_size: -
d_call: -
j_call: TRBJ1-1
cdr3_nt: TGCGCCAGCAGCCCTGGCAGGGCAGCGATGAACACTGAAGCTTTCTTT
cdr3_aa: CASSPGRAAMNTEAFF

v_call: TRBV7-3
clone_size: -
d_call: TRBD2
j_call: TRBJ2-1
cdr3_nt: TGTGCCAGCAGCATTGACGGGGGGGATGAGCAGTTCTTC
cdr3_aa: CASSIDGGDEQFF

v_call: TRBV4-1
clone_size: once
d_call: -
j_call: TRBJ1-1
cdr3_nt: TGCGCCAGCAGCCAAGATCGGTCGGTAACTGAAGCTTTCTTT
cdr3_aa: CASSQDRSVTEAFF

v_call: TRBV6-5
clone_size: -
d_call: TRBD2
j_call: TRBJ2-2
cdr3_nt: TGTGCCAGCAATCGGGGGGGCACCGGGGAGCTGTTTTTT
cdr3_aa: CASNRGGTGELFF

v_call: TRBV5-1
clone_size: -
d_call: -
j_call: TRBJ2-7
cdr3_nt: TGCGCCAGCAGCTTGTTCACACACTCCTACGAGCAGTACTTC
cdr3_aa: CASSLFTHSYEQYF

v_call: TRBV6-5
clone_size: -
d_call: -
j_call: TRBJ2-2
cdr3_nt: TGTGCCAGCAGTCCCGGGGTAGAGGGGTGGGAGCTGTTTTTT
cdr3_aa: CASSPGVEGWELFF

v_call: TRBV27
clone_size: once
d_call: -
j_call: TRBJ2-7
cdr3_nt: TGTGCCAGCAGCACCTCAAGCTGGATGGGAGCCTCCTACGAGCAGTACTTC
cdr3_aa: CASSTSSWMGASYEQYF

v_call: TRBV19
clone_size: -
d_call: -
j_call: TRBJ1-2
cdr3_nt: TGTGCCAGTAGTATGGCACAGTATGGCTACACCTTC
cdr3_aa: CASSMAQYGYTF

v_call: TRBV10-3
clone_size: -
d_call: TRBD2
j_call: TRBJ2-7
cdr3_nt: TGTGCCATTGGAGCGAGCGGGGGGGACGAGCAGTACTTC
cdr3_aa: CAIGASGGDEQYF

v_call: TRBV19
clone_size: -
d_call: TRBD1
j_call: TRBJ1-5
cdr3_nt: TGTGCCAGTAGTATAGATCGAGGGCAGGGGGGCTCGGTTAATCAGCCCCAGCATTTT
cdr3_aa: CASSIDRGQGGSVNQPQHF